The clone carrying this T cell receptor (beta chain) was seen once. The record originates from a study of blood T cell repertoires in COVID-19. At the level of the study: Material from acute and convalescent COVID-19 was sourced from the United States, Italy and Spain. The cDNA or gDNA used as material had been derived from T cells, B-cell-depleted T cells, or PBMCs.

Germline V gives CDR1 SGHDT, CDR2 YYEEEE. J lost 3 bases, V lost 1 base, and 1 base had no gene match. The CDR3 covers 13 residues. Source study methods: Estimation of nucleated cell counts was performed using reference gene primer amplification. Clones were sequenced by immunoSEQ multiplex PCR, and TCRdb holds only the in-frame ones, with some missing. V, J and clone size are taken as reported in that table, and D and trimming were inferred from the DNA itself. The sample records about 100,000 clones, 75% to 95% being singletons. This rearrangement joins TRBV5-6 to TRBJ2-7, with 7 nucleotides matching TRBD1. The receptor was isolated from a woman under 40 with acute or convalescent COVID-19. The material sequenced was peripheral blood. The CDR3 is CASSLPGGYEQYF. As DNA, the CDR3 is TGTGCCAGCAGCTTGCCAGGGGGCTACGAGCAGTACTTC.